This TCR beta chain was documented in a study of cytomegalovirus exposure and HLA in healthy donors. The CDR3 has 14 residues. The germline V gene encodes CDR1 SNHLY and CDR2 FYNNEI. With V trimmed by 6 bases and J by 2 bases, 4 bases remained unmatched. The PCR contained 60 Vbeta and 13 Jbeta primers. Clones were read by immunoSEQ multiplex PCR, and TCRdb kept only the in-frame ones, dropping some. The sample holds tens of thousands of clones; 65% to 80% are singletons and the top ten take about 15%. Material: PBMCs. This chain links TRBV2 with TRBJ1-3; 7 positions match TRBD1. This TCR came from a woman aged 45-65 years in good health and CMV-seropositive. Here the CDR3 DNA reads TGTGCCAGCAGAGGGACAGTAGCTGGAAACACCATATATTTT. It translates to CASRGTVAGNTIYF.